Listed here are 26 T cell receptor beta chains from one sample, sequenced in a study of T-cell memory formation after mild COVID-19. One entry per CDR3 protein, called by TCRdb with MiXCR from the 5' RACE reads. In the table there are under 250,000 distinct CDR3 sequences, 9.4% of which are singletons. Sequencing used PBMCs or a T cell subset sorted from them (not recorded which). All receptors come from a man in his late teens or twenties who had mild COVID-19 (a few samples of this study predate the infection). Cell type and time point are not known.

This chain joins TRBV19 and TRBJ1-1; D uncertain. Germline CDR1 and CDR2: LNHDA and SQIVND (reference sequence). The CDR3 is 15 amino acids. Between the trimmed V and J ends, which lost 6 bases and 0 bases, there was a span of 14 bases. As DNA, the CDR3 is TGTGCCAGTAGGTCTCCCCAGACCGTGAACACTGAAGCTTTCTTT. Protein: CASRSPQTVNTEAFF.

This clonotype was counted a few times. The chain recombines TRBV24-1 with TRBJ2-7; perhaps D is TRBD1 or TRBD2 (5 bases each). The germline gives CDR1 KGHDR, CDR2 SFDVKD. The V and J ends lost 4 bases and 3 bases respectively, with 21 bases between them. CDR3 length: 17 residues. In DNA, the CDR3 is TGTGCCACCAGTGACTTGGCCCGGGACCGAATTTTCTACGAGCAGTACGTC. Translated, it gives CATSDLARDRIFYEQYV.

This clonotype was seen a handful of times. V usage is TRBV6-2 or TRBV6-3 and J usage is TRBJ2-7, with a tentative D call TRBD2 (5 bases). V was cut by 7 bases and J by 2 bases, with 6 bases left in between. The CDR3 is 11 amino acids. The V gene's germline CDR1 is MNHEY and CDR2 SVGEGT. The CDR3 spells CASTGAYEQYF. CDR3 nucleotides: TGTGCCAGCACCGGGGCCTACGAGCAGTACTTC.

This clonotype was seen at least ten times. Relative to the germline gene, one junction end is altered; a read error may explain this. This sequence joins TRBV30 and TRBJ2-1, with 7 bases fitting TRBD2. Germline V lookup: CDR1 GTSNPN, CDR2 SVGIG (reference sequence). The CDR3 consists of 14 residues. For the CDR3, the DNA is TGTGCCTGGAGTTTCTTCGGGAGGCCCTCCGGTCTGGGGTTC. Translated: CAWSFFGRPSGLGF.

This sequence joins TRBV2 and TRBJ2-1, with D possibly TRBD2 on 6 matching bases. The CDR3 is 13 residues long. CDR1 and CDR2 (germline): SNHLY, FYNNEI. V lost 8 bases, J lost 6 bases, and 14 bases lay in between. CDR3 amino acids: CASGDFLINEQFF. Written as DNA, the CDR3 is TGTGCCAGCGGGGACTTCCTAATCAATGAGCAGTTCTTC.

This clonotype occurred a few times. This rearrangement joins TRBV25-1 to TRBJ2-1, with TRBD2 as a possible D gene (5 bases). The CDR3 is 16 residues long. Germline assignment: CDR1 MGHDK and CDR2 SYGVNS. Trimming stripped 3 bases from V and 0 bases from J, with 12 bases between. The CDR3 spells CASSEAMGSSYNEQFF. DNA of the CDR3: TGTGCCAGCAGTGAGGCCATGGGGAGCTCCTACAATGAGCAGTTCTTC.

This clonotype was counted ten times or more. The J gene is TRBJ1-4, the V gene TRBV9; possible D gene TRBD1, 5 bases. This CDR3 spans 15 amino acids. Germline CDR1 reads SGDLS; CDR2 reads YYNGEE. Trimming took 5 bases from V and 0 from J, leaving 11 bases between them. The CDR3 sequence: CASSLDSSTNEKLFF. Here the CDR3 DNA reads TGTGCCAGCAGTCTTGACAGTTCAACTAATGAAAAACTGTTTTTT.

This clonotype was counted only a few times. The genes are TRBV6-5 and TRBJ1-2, with unresolved D. Germline loops: CDR1 MNHEY, CDR2 SVGAGI. V gave up 2 bases and J gave up 0 bases, with 10 bases separating them. The length of the CDR3 is 15 residues. CDR3 loop: CASSYGEWPNYGYTF. CDR3 DNA: TGTGCCAGCAGTTACGGCGAGTGGCCTAACTATGGCTACACCTTC.

There are a few counts of this clonotype. The chain has TRBV5-1 and TRBJ2-7, with 8 bases aligning to TRBD1. The CDR3 is 16 amino acids. CDR1 SGHRS and CDR2 YFSETQ come from the germline V gene. With V trimmed by 4 bases and J by 2 bases, 11 bases remained unmatched. CDR3 DNA sequence: TGCGCCAGCAGCCCCGACCCGGACAGGGTAGCCTACGAGCAGTACGTC. Encoded protein: CASSPDPDRVAYEQYV.

This clonotype appeared a few times. The genes are TRBV20-1 and TRBJ1-4, with 11 nucleotides matching TRBD1. The length of the CDR3 is 16 residues. The germline V gene encodes CDR1 DFQATT and CDR2 SNEGSKA (reference sequence). Trimming cost V 4 bases and J 11 bases; bases outside gene matches: 15. The CDR3 region is CSAKTWTGGLGGKLFF. As DNA, the CDR3 is TGCAGTGCTAAAACCTGGACAGGGGGCTTAGGCGGCAAACTGTTTTTT.

This clonotype was seen only a few times. This sequence joins TRBV10-3 and TRBJ1-2; tentative D call: TRBD1 (6 bases). CDR3 length equals 13 residues. Trimming took off 7 bases at V and 2 bases at J, with 11 bases between the two ends. Per the germline V gene, CDR1 is ENHRY and CDR2 is SYGVKD. As DNA, the CDR3 is TGTGCCATCATGAAGGACAGAAACTATGGCTACACCTTC. Its translation: CAIMKDRNYGYTF.

This clonotype turned up a few times. The rearrangement uses TRBV6-1 and TRBJ2-2, with 9 bases that match TRBD1. The CDR3 totals 15 residues. J lost 2 bases, V lost 8 bases, and 6 bases had no gene match. Germline V gene sequence: CDR1 MNHNS, CDR2 SASEGT. The CDR3 sequence is CASRTGQGNTGELFF. The DNA for the CDR3 is TGTGCCAGCCGAACGGGACAGGGAAACACCGGGGAGCTGTTTTTT.

The V call is TRBV27, the J call TRBJ1-2, with 7 bases aligning to TRBD1. J was trimmed by 2 bases and V by 9 bases; bases with no gene match: 3. This CDR3 is 12 amino acids long. Germline assignment: CDR1 MNHEY and CDR2 SMNVEV (reference sequence). The CDR3 nucleotides read TGTGCCAGGCAGGGGGGGAACTATGGCTACACCTTC. Translation gives CARQGGNYGYTF.

CDR3 region: CSASAQGYNEQFF. As DNA, the CDR3 is TGCAGTGCTAGTGCACAGGGCTACAATGAGCAGTTCTTC. This chain uses TRBV20-1 with TRBJ2-1; tentative D call: TRBD1 (6 bases). The CDR3 consists of 13 residues. Per the germline V gene, CDR1 is DFQATT and CDR2 is SNEGSKA (reference sequence). Trimming pared 3 bases from V and 3 bases from J, leaving 9 bases between.

The chain has TRBV5-8 and TRBJ2-2; no firm D call. The CDR3 consists of 15 residues. V was clipped by 2 bases and J by 5 bases, with 13 bases between them. Germline loops: CDR1 SGHTS, CDR2 YDEGEE. CDR3: CASSLPGRRTGELFF. The CDR3, as DNA: TGTGCCAGCAGCTTACCCGGGCGAAGGACCGGGGAGCTGTTTTTT.

This clonotype was counted at least ten times. The V and J genes are TRBV5-1 and TRBJ2-3; 11 bases are shared with TRBD2. V lost 0 bases and J lost 0; bases outside the gene matches: 9. The CDR3 runs 19 residues. Germline V gene data show CDR1 as SGHRS and CDR2 as YFSETQ. Here the CDR3 DNA reads TGCGCCAGCAGCTTGGAGCTTTCGGGACTAGCGGATAGCACAGATACGCAGTATTTT. Its translation: CASSLELSGLADSTDTQYF.

This clonotype was seen at least ten times. The chain employs TRBV7-3 and TRBJ1-3; D unclear. The CDR3 has 14 residues. V was shortened by 8 bases and J by 3 bases, with 14 bases between the two germline ends. The germline V gene encodes CDR1 SGHTA and CDR2 FQGTGA. CDR3 amino acids: CASEEGNGGNTIYF. DNA for the CDR3: TGTGCCAGCGAGGAAGGCAATGGTGGAAACACCATATATTTT.

This clonotype was seen more than once but under ten times. V gene TRBV19 combines with J gene TRBJ2-3, with D tentatively TRBD2 (5 bases). The CDR3 contains 14 residues. Germline CDR1 LNHDA, CDR2 SQIVND (reference sequence). V was cut by 9 bases and J by 2 bases, with 15 bases left in between. In nucleotides, the CDR3 is TGTGCCAGCTGCCCTAGCTTCTCCACAGATACGCAGTATTTT. Protein product: CASCPSFSTDTQYF.

At least ten counts were recorded for this clonotype. This sequence joins TRBV5-1 and TRBJ2-2, with 9 bases lining up with TRBD1. This CDR3 spans 14 amino acids. Germline loops: CDR1 SGHRS, CDR2 YFSETQ. Losses at the gene ends were 3 bases for V and 5 bases for J; bases not matched to a gene: 2. The CDR3 DNA follows: TGCGCCAGCAGCTCGGGACAGGGAACCGGGGAGCTGTTTTTT. Translating gives CASSSGQGTGELFF.

This clonotype was observed a handful of times. This rearrangement joins TRBV27 to TRBJ1-4; possible D gene TRBD1, 6 bases. The CDR3 runs to 17 residues. Germline V gene data show CDR1 as MNHEY and CDR2 as SMNVEV (reference sequence). With 8 bases removed from V and 7 bases from J, the gap between germline ends came to 26 bases. This chain's CDR3 is CASQRGTERRWGEKLFF. CDR3 DNA: TGTGCCAGCCAAAGGGGGACCGAACGAAGGTGGGGTGAAAAACTGTTTTTT.

This clonotype was picked up a small number of times. The chain recombines TRBV29-1 with TRBJ2-2, with D tentatively TRBD1 (6 bases). V was shortened by 4 bases and J by 6 bases, with 9 bases between the two germline ends. This CDR3 is 12 amino acids long. Per germline, CDR1 SQVTM and CDR2 ANQGSEA. Written as DNA, the CDR3 is TGCAGCGTTGCCAGGGGCGCCGGGGAGCTGTTTTTT. Its protein product is CSVARGAGELFF.

There are a few counts of this clonotype. V and J are TRBV7-9 and TRBJ1-1; no clear D. Germline lookup yields CDR1 SEHNR and CDR2 FQNEAQ (reference sequence). Trimming cost V 3 bases and J 4 bases, with 12 bases left between them. The length of the CDR3 is 14 residues. The CDR3 sequence: CASSFRQIATEAFF. CDR3 DNA sequence: TGTGCCAGCAGCTTTAGGCAGATCGCCACTGAAGCTTTCTTT.

This clonotype was seen only a few times. The V and J genes are TRBV18 and TRBJ2-7, with 9 bases aligning to TRBD1. Trimming at V came to 5 bases and at J to 4 bases, leaving 6 bases not matched to a gene. CDR1 and CDR2 from the germline V gene are KGHSH and LQKENI. The length of the CDR3 is 14 residues. Here the CDR3 reads CASSSPGQGYEQYF. CDR3 nucleotides: TGTGCCAGCTCAAGTCCGGGACAGGGTTACGAGCAGTACTTC.

The genes are TRBV20-1 and TRBJ2-3; 11 positions match TRBD2. From germline, CDR1 is DFQATT and CDR2 SNEGSKA (reference sequence). Unmatched junction bases numbered 7, after V lost 3 bases and J lost 2 bases. The CDR3 runs to 16 residues. In DNA, the CDR3 is TGCAGTGCTAGCTCCTTAGCGGGGGGGACCACAGATACGCAGTATTTT. Amino acids: CSASSLAGGTTDTQYF.

The chain has TRBV6-5 and TRBJ2-7; TRBD1 or TRBD2 may be the D gene (5 bases each). The germline CDR1 and CDR2 sequences are MNHEY and SVGAGI. The V end was cut by 4 bases, the J end by 4 bases, with 14 bases between. CDR3 length: 14 amino acids. CDR3 sequence: CASSSQVGVYEQYV. DNA for the CDR3: TGTGCCAGCAGTTCGCAGGTGGGGGTTTACGAGCAGTACGTC.

This clonotype was detected only a few times. This chain uses TRBV5-1 with TRBJ1-1; possible D gene TRBD1, 6 bases. There are 16 residues in the CDR3. The V gene lost 3 bases and the J gene lost 3 bases, with 18 bases spanning the gap. Germline CDR1 SGHRS, CDR2 YFSETQ. CDR3 in amino acids: CASSSGDTTQYTEAFF. The CDR3 DNA sequence: TGCGCCAGCAGCTCGGGGGACACCACTCAGTACACTGAAGCTTTCTTT.